These 29 T cell receptor beta chains were sequenced from one sample in a study of CD8+CD57+ T cells in acquired aplastic anemia. Patients chosen for sequencing had shown CD8+CD57+ cell expansion by flow cytometry. Both TCR beta VDJ combination and CDR3 sequence profiling were carried out. Genomic DNA was the template for this profiling. A single record per CDR3 protein comes from TCRdb applying MiXCR to the reads. The top ten clones hold roughly 3.2% of a sample with 150,000 to 200,000 distinct CDR3 sequences, less than 60% of them seen once. Sequenced sample: sorted CD4+, CD8+, or CD8+CD57+ T cells (not recorded which) from PBMCs. These TCRs come from a human donor with aplastic anemia.

This clonotype showed up many times. The chain combines TRBV29-1 with TRBJ2-5; D gene unclear. CDR1 and CDR2 (germline): SQVTM, ANQGSEA. The CDR3 extends over 13 amino acids. The V and J ends lost 5 bases and 2 bases respectively, with 12 bases between them. The CDR3 region has the DNA TGCAGCGTTCGCAGACTTGGTCAAGAGACCCAGTACTTC. It yields the protein CSVRRLGQETQYF.

The sample holds many counts of this clonotype. One end of the junction varies from germline; a read error may be responsible. The chain joins TRBV10-3 to TRBJ2-3; 9 positions agree with TRBD2. The V gene's germline CDR1 is ENHRY and CDR2 SYGVKD. CDR3 size: 16 residues. In DNA, the CDR3 is TGTGCCAGCAGTGAGGGACTAGCTCGACAAGTGGATACGCAGTATTTT. Its translation is CASSEGLARQVDTQYF.

This clonotype was seen only a few times. A much bigger clone sits one base away, suggesting this may be a read error. The CDR3 end shows no conserved phenylalanine or tryptophan, and so a read error is likely. The genes are TRBV6-5 and TRBJ2-7; 10 nucleotides match TRBD2. The CDR3 is 15 residues long. Germline trimming cut 2 bases from V and 5 bases from J; bases unmatched to any gene: 6. Germline CDR1 is MNHEY and CDR2 is SVGAGI. The CDR3 sequence is CASSYKGLAMNEQYI. In DNA form, the CDR3 reads TGTGCCAGCAGTTACAAGGGACTAGCGATGAACGAGCAGTACATC.

The chain uses TRBV9 and TRBJ2-3, with 10 positions matching TRBD1. Trimming cost V 0 bases and J 4 bases; bases outside gene matches: 5. This CDR3 contains 16 residues. Germline CDR1 reads SGDLS; CDR2 reads YYNGEE. CDR3 sequence (DNA): TGTGCCAGCAGCGTAGGGGGACAGGGGACGGCAGATACGCAGTATTTT. Its protein is CASSVGGQGTADTQYF.

Of note for this clonotype: This may be a read error: a much more frequent sequence differs by one nucleotide. The rearrangement joins TRBV6-2 or TRBV6-3 to TRBJ1-6; D gene uncertain. V was shortened by 5 bases and J by 2 bases, with 1 base between the two germline ends. The CDR3 is made up of 12 amino acids. The germline V gene has CDR1 MNHEY and CDR2 SVGEGT. This CDR3 reads CASSTYNSPLHF. Written as DNA, the CDR3 is TGTGCCAGCAGTACCTATAATTCACCCCTCCACTTT.

The CDR3 spells CSVLPGGYEQYF. The CDR3 DNA follows: TGCAGCGTTCTCCCGGGGGGCTACGAGCAGTACTTC. The J gene is TRBJ2-7, the V gene TRBV29-1; 7 nucleotides agree with TRBD2. Germline-derived CDR1 and CDR2 are SQVTM and ANQGSEA. The CDR3 is 12 amino acids. J lost 3 bases, V lost 5 bases, and 4 bases had no gene match.

The rearrangement links TRBV5-6 to TRBJ2-7; D unresolved. The length of the CDR3 is 14 residues. Germline V CDR1 and CDR2: SGHDT, YYEEEE. Deletions cut 1 base from V and 0 bases from J, with 8 bases between. The CDR3 reads CASSLRDSSYEQYV. DNA of the CDR3: TGTGCCAGCAGCTTGAGGGATAGCTCCTACGAGCAGTACGTC.

This sequence joins TRBV9 and TRBJ2-2, with D uncertain. V was trimmed by 0 bases and J by 7 bases, leaving 4 bases between them. Germline CDR1 is SGDLS and CDR2 is YYNGEE. The CDR3 loop spans 12 amino acids. CDR3 in DNA: TGTGCCAGCAGCGTAGTCGGCGGGGAGCTGTTTTTT. Its translation is CASSVVGGELFF.

This clonotype is termed medium-sized. J is TRBJ2-7 and V is TRBV10-3; perhaps TRBD1 as D (5 bases). Deletions cut 4 bases from V and 3 bases from J, with 10 bases between. CDR3 length equals 13 residues. CDR1 is ENHRY and CDR2 is SYGVKD in the germline V gene. The CDR3 DNA is TGTGCCATCAGTGCACAAGGGGACTACGAGCAGTACGTC. It codes for CAISAQGDYEQYV.

This clonotype was recorded at least ten times. The chain is built from TRBV19 and TRBJ1-4; D not certain. Germline V gene lookup returns CDR1 LNHDA and CDR2 SQIVND (reference sequence). V was clipped by 7 bases and J by 0 bases, with 12 bases between them. The CDR3 runs 15 residues. CDR3 coding DNA: TGTGCCAGTACTAGGCAAGTTGCAACTAATGAAAAACTGTTTTTT. It translates to CASTRQVATNEKLFF.

Regarding this clonotype: The junction and the germline gene differ at one end; a read error may be behind it. The genes are TRBV24-1 and TRBJ2-3; TRBD2 might be the D (6 bases). The CDR3 spans 16 residues. CDR1 is KGHDR, CDR2 SFDVKD, per germline. The CDR3 nucleotides are TGTGCCACCAGTGATCTTGCTAGCGAAGGCACAGGTACGCAGTATTTT. Translation gives CATSDLASEGTGTQYF.

About this clonotype: Likely a read error: the CDR3 ends without its conserved phenylalanine or tryptophan. The DNA is left out, because the CDR3 cannot be placed on it with certainty; the CDR3 is given as TCRdb lists it. The V gene is TRBV2, the J gene TRBJ2-7; the table's D call, TRBD2, was not checked against the DNA. CDR1 and CDR2 from the germline V gene are SNHLY and FYNNEI. The CDR3 has 10 residues if both end residues are counted. The CDR3 region is CASSEAGGWR.

V gene TRBV24-1 combines with J gene TRBJ1-2; 7 nucleotides match TRBD1. The CDR3 loop spans 13 amino acids. V lost 10 bases and J lost 6; bases outside the gene matches: 10. CDR1 and CDR2 (germline): KGHDR, SFDVKD. CDR3: CATSGRGLDGYTF. Here the CDR3 DNA reads TGTGCCACTTCGGGGAGGGGGCTGGATGGCTACACCTTC.

This clonotype was detected many times. This sequence joins TRBV5-4 and TRBJ2-3; TRBD2 aligns across 9 bases. The CDR3 is made up of 16 amino acids. Germline CDR1 is SGHNT and CDR2 is YYREEE (reference sequence). V lost 0 bases to trimming and J lost 0 bases; unmatched junction nucleotides: 2. The CDR3 loop reads CASSLDLAGSTDTQYF. The CDR3 DNA is TGTGCCAGCAGCTTGGATCTAGCGGGGAGCACAGATACGCAGTATTTT.

This clonotype occurred once. This chain links TRBV6-4 with TRBJ1-3, with a possible D match to TRBD1 (6 bases). The CDR3 extends over 11 amino acids. Looked up from germline, CDR1 is MRHNA and CDR2 is SNTAGT. Trimming removed 4 bases from V and 10 bases from J, with 8 bases in between. The CDR3 reads CASSGQGTIYF. The CDR3 DNA reads TGTGCCAGCAGTGGCCAGGGGACCATATATTTT.

At least ten counts were recorded for this clonotype. CDR3 sequence: CASSLDTGELFF. The CDR3 DNA reads TGCGCCAGCAGCTTGGACACCGGGGAGCTGTTTTTT. The genes are TRBV5-1 and TRBJ2-2; D gene unclear. With 0 bases removed from V and 3 bases from J, the gap between germline ends came to 0 bases. The CDR3 spans 12 residues. Germline-derived CDR1 and CDR2 are SGHRS and YFSETQ.

In this sample, this clonotype turned up many times. This chain links TRBV5-1 with TRBJ2-1; 11 nucleotides agree with TRBD2. CDR1 is SGHRS, CDR2 YFSETQ, per germline. This CDR3 is built from 14 residues. The trim removed 1 base at V and 6 bases at J, leaving 0 bases unmatched. The CDR3 DNA sequence: TGCGCCAGCAGCTTGACTAGCGGGGGCAATGAGCAGTTCTTC. It is translated as CASSLTSGGNEQFF. The full variable domain, in which reference TRBV5-1 and TRBJ2-1 provide the parts outside the CDR3, is KAGVTQTPRYLIKTRGQQVTLSCSPISGHRSVSWYQQTPGQGLQFLFEYFSETQRNKGNFPGRFSGRQFSNSRSEMNVSTLELGDSALYLCASSLTSGGNEQFFGPGTRLTVL.

This clonotype has a handful of counts. V is TRBV2 and J is TRBJ1-2; D is perhaps TRBD1 (6 bases). Germline lookup yields CDR1 SNHLY and CDR2 FYNNEI. V lost 5 bases, J lost 2 bases, and 12 bases lay in between. This CDR3 contains 14 residues. The CDR3 bases are TGTGCCAGCAGTAAAATTGACAGGAACTATGGCTACACCTTC. It yields the protein CASSKIDRNYGYTF.

The rearrangement uses TRBV5-4 and TRBJ1-2, with D tentatively TRBD1 (6 bases). There are 14 residues in the CDR3. Germline V CDR1 and CDR2: SGHNT, YYREEE (reference sequence). Trimming cost V 2 bases and J 7 bases, with 15 bases left between them. Here the CDR3 reads CASSFYREDSGYTF. The CDR3 nucleotides are TGTGCCAGCAGCTTCTACAGGGAAGATAGTGGCTACACCTTC.

Turning to this clonotype: An end of the junction does not agree with germline; a read error may underlie this. The V and J genes are TRBV25-1 and TRBJ2-7; TRBD1 aligns across 9 bases. Germline lookup yields CDR1 MGHDK and CDR2 SYGVNS. The CDR3 length is 16 residues. CDR3 in amino acids: CATSDPSGTGQGEQYF. CDR3 coding DNA: TGTGCCACCAGTGATCCAAGCGGTACGGGACAGGGCGAGCAGTACTTC.

This clonotype was seen ten or more times. This CDR3 is CASSQTGSNQPQHF. The CDR3 DNA follows: TGTGCCAGCAGTCAGACAGGGAGCAATCAGCCCCAGCATTTT. This chain joins TRBV5-6 and TRBJ1-5; 7 positions agree with TRBD1. The CDR3 is 14 amino acids. V shed 5 bases, J shed 1 base, and the junction held 3 bases outside the gene matches. CDR1 and CDR2 (germline): SGHDT, YYEEEE.

This sequence joins TRBV7-2 and TRBJ1-2; no firm D call. Trimming stripped 3 bases from V and 0 bases from J, with 2 bases between. Germline V gene sequence: CDR1 SGHTA, CDR2 FQGNSA. CDR3 length equals 12 residues. The CDR3 DNA reads TGTGCCAGCAGCTTCCCTAACTATGGCTACACCTTC. This sequence encodes CASSFPNYGYTF. The variable domain in full, with the rest retrieved from reference TRBV7-2 and TRBJ1-2, is GAGVSQSPSNKVTEKGKDVELRCDPISGHTALYWYRQSLGQGLEFLIYFQGNSAPDKSGLPSDRFSAERTGGSVSTLTIQRTQQEDSAVYLCASSFPNYGYTFGSGTRLTVV.

The V call is TRBV11-2, the J call TRBJ2-7, with 12 bases aligning to TRBD2. The J segment lost 7 bases and the V segment lost 6 bases, leaving 13 bases of the junction unmatched. The CDR3 runs 16 residues. The germline CDR1 and CDR2 sequences are SGHAT and FQNNGV. This CDR3 reads CASSESRASGGDEQYV. The CDR3 region has the DNA TGTGCCAGCAGTGAATCTAGGGCTAGCGGGGGGGATGAGCAGTACGTC.

The J gene is TRBJ1-2, the V gene TRBV2; weak D call: TRBD1 (6 bases). The CDR3 loop spans 16 amino acids. Trimming removed 4 bases from V and 1 base from J, with 16 bases in between. Looked up from germline, CDR1 is SNHLY and CDR2 is FYNNEI. The CDR3 DNA reads TGTGCCAGCAGTGTCCCCTCACAGGGAGGTAACTATGGCTACACCTTC. It encodes CASSVPSQGGNYGYTF.

The sample holds many counts of this clonotype. V is TRBV27 and J is TRBJ1-1, with unresolved D. The V end was cut by 3 bases, the J end by 0 bases, with 8 bases between. The CDR3 runs 14 residues. Germline CDR1 is MNHEY and CDR2 is SMNVEV (reference sequence). CDR3: CASSLWAVNTEAFF. For the CDR3, the DNA is TGTGCCAGCAGTTTGTGGGCAGTGAACACTGAAGCTTTCTTT.

Worth noting for this clonotype: At one of its ends the junction is not consistent with the germline gene, which may arise from a read error. The V call is TRBV20-1, the J call TRBJ1-6; D ambiguous. Germline values: CDR1 DFQATT, CDR2 SNEGSKA (reference sequence). The CDR3 runs 15 residues. The CDR3 DNA follows: TGCAATGCTAGTCAGCGCAACTCCTATAATTCTCCCCTCCACTTT. The encoded protein is CNASQRNSYNSPLHF.

This clonotype was counted between two and nine times. V usage is TRBV2 and J usage is TRBJ2-3; TRBD2 agrees at 8 bases. The CDR3 totals 15 residues. Germline CDR1 and CDR2: SNHLY and FYNNEI. V lost 8 bases to trimming and J lost 5 bases; unmatched junction nucleotides: 12. CDR3 sequence reads: CASSPGGSEGDTQYF. CDR3 sequence (DNA): TGTGCCAGCTCACCGGGAGGGAGCGAGGGAGATACGCAGTATTTT. Filled out from reference TRBV2 and TRBJ2-3, the complete variable domain reads EPEVTQTPSHQVTQMGQEVILRCVPISNHLYFYWYRQILGQKVEFLVSFYNNEISEKSEIFDDQFSVERPDGSNFTLKIRSTKLEDSAMYFCASSPGGSEGDTQYFGPGTRLTVL.

V is TRBV29-1 and J is TRBJ2-7, with TRBD1 identical over 7 bases. Germline values: CDR1 SQVTM, CDR2 ANQGSEA. This CDR3 has 14 amino acids. DNA for the CDR3: TGCAGCGTTGATAATACAGGGGCCACCGGGGAGCTGTACGTC. It translates to CSVDNTGATGELYV.

The rearrangement joins TRBV25-1 to TRBJ2-1; 10 nucleotides match TRBD2. The germline V gene has CDR1 MGHDK and CDR2 SYGVNS. V trimming: 1 base; J trimming: 8 bases; junction bases outside the gene matches: 8. The CDR3 length is 16 residues. This CDR3 reads CASSELSSGSVYEQFF. The CDR3 coding sequence is TGTGCCAGCAGTGAATTGTCTAGCGGGAGTGTCTATGAGCAGTTCTTC.